A single sample gave rise to the 15 T cell receptor beta chains below, sequenced in a study of T cell responses to AZD1222 COVID-19 vaccine (dated by TCRdb to the early 2020s). The sample's time point label is to be understood as: baseline before first vaccination. Libraries were prepared through the immunoSEQ multiplex PCR assay. Here the immuneACCESS table is served through TCRdb, limited to in-frame sequences with V and J called. Missing clones are a known gap in these copies; in checked studies unresolved V genes cover under half, and the rest lacks a known reason. This sample holds about 78,000 clones; 82% were observed only once. The ten largest clones represent 2.9% of the sample. The sample in question was peripheral blood, obtained on day 0 of AZD1222 vaccination. These receptors came from an adult in good health.

The rearrangement joins TRBV7-9 to TRBJ1-2; perhaps TRBD1 as D (6 bases). This CDR3 has 12 amino acids. Germline CDR1 is SEHNR and CDR2 is FQNEAQ (reference sequence). Trimming pared 5 bases from V and 4 bases from J, leaving 8 bases between. The CDR3 region has the DNA TGTGCCAGCAGCCCGGACAGCTATGGCTACACCTTC. Residues: CASSPDSYGYTF.

The chain links TRBV5-1 to TRBJ2-2; the match to TRBD1 covers 7 bases. The CDR3 runs 15 residues. The germline CDR1 and CDR2 sequences are SGHRS and YFSETQ. With V trimmed by 6 bases and J by 5 bases, 10 bases remained unmatched. The CDR3, as DNA: TGCGCCAGCATGAGGGACAGTGCATTAACCGGGGAGCTGTTTTTT. Translated, it gives CASMRDSALTGELFF.

This chain uses TRBV7-6 with TRBJ2-1, with 16 positions matching TRBD2. The trim removed 5 bases at V and 8 bases at J, leaving 3 bases unmatched. This CDR3 contains 15 residues. Looked up from germline, CDR1 is SGHVS and CDR2 is FNYEAQ. The CDR3 nucleotides read TGTGCCAGCAGCATCGGGACTAGCGGGGGGGATGAGCAGTTCTTC. Protein: CASSIGTSGGDEQFF.

This clone has a single count. This sequence joins TRBV28 and TRBJ1-2; no firm D call. Germline-derived CDR1 and CDR2 are MDHEN and SYDVKM. The CDR3 spans 13 residues. V dropped 4 bases and J dropped 4 bases, with 10 bases sitting between them. The CDR3 DNA is TGTGCCAGCAGTTCGACGGGCCCCTATGGCTACACCTTC. It translates to CASSSTGPYGYTF.

CDR3 DNA: TGTGCCAGCTCACCAGCGGGTATAGCCCACGAGCAGTACTTC. Translating gives CASSPAGIAHEQYF. This rearrangement joins TRBV18 to TRBJ2-7; tentatively, D is TRBD2 (5 bases). Trimming took 2 bases from V and 5 from J, leaving 13 bases between them. The V gene's germline CDR1 is KGHSH and CDR2 LQKENI. The CDR3 is 14 amino acids.

The V gene is TRBV9, the J gene TRBJ1-3; D not resolved. Trimming removed 0 bases at V and 6 bases at J, with 16 bases between. The CDR3 runs 16 residues. In germline, CDR1 is SGDLS, CDR2 YYNGEE. This CDR3 is CASSVDRVERPNTIYF. The CDR3 coding sequence is TGTGCCAGCAGCGTAGACCGAGTTGAAAGACCAAACACCATATATTTT.

This chain links TRBV12-3 or TRBV12-4 with TRBJ2-7; D may be TRBD1 (6 bases). This CDR3 has 13 residues. Deletions cut 5 bases from V and 2 bases from J, with 10 bases between. The CDR3, as DNA: TGTGCCAGCAGTCCAGGACAGACCTACGAGCAGTACTTC. Translation gives CASSPGQTYEQYF.

As DNA, the CDR3 is TGTGCCAGCTCCGGGGGGTTTGCCACAGATACGCAGTATTTT. Protein: CASSGGFATDTQYF. The rearrangement links TRBV2 to TRBJ2-3, with TRBD2 matching over 7 bases. Losses at the gene ends were 8 bases for V and 2 bases for J; bases not matched to a gene: 7. Per the germline V gene, CDR1 is SNHLY and CDR2 is FYNNEI. The CDR3 is made up of 14 amino acids.

This chain connects TRBV5-4 to TRBJ2-5; tentatively, D is TRBD1 or TRBD2 (5 bases each). Germline V gene data show CDR1 as SGHNT and CDR2 as YYREEE (reference sequence). The ends were cut back, 5 bases at V and 5 bases at J, with 19 bases in the middle. This CDR3 has 15 residues. The CDR3 is CASRGREGVAETQYF. CDR3 in DNA: TGTGCCAGCAGGGGGCGTGAGGGAGTGGCGGAGACCCAGTACTTC.

The genes are TRBV19 and TRBJ1-5; D gene uncertain. V shed 0 bases and J shed 1 base, with 10 bases lying between them. CDR1 is LNHDA, CDR2 SQIVND, per germline (reference sequence). The CDR3 runs 16 residues. In DNA, the CDR3 is TGTGCCAGTAGTATAGATCCCAAATTGAGCAATCAGCCCCAGCATTTT. Translation: CASSIDPKLSNQPQHF.

The rearrangement links TRBV27 to TRBJ2-1; 9 nucleotides agree with TRBD2. V lost 8 bases to trimming and J lost 8 bases; unmatched junction nucleotides: 4. Germline assignment: CDR1 MNHEY and CDR2 SMNVEV (reference sequence). CDR3 length: 12 amino acids. The CDR3 DNA follows: TGTGCCAGCGGTAGCGGGAGCTATGAGCAGTTCTTC. Protein: CASGSGSYEQFF.

J is TRBJ2-1 and V is TRBV28; 9 bases line up with TRBD2. V was clipped by 8 bases and J by 0 bases; unmatched bases: 20. The germline CDR1 and CDR2 sequences are MDHEN and SYDVKM. The CDR3 is 20 amino acids. As DNA, the CDR3 is TGTGCCAGCCTAACGAAGGCTAGCGGGGTTAAATGGAGCTCCTACAATGAGCAGTTCTTC. Protein sequence: CASLTKASGVKWSSYNEQFF.

The chain links TRBV14 to TRBJ1-1, with no clear D. The CDR3 is 11 amino acids. V was cut by 2 bases and J by 7 bases, with 5 bases left in between. Germline CDR1 and CDR2: SGHDN and FVKESK. This CDR3 reads CASSQSIEAFF. DNA for the CDR3: TGTGCCAGCAGCCAATCGATTGAAGCTTTCTTT.

This clone occurred a few times. The rearrangement uses TRBV6-4 and TRBJ2-7, with 12 bases identical to TRBD2. This CDR3 contains 17 residues. V dropped 4 bases and J dropped 0; count of bases not matched to a gene: 7. Germline V gene lookup returns CDR1 MRHNA and CDR2 SNTAGT. The CDR3, as DNA: TGTGCCAGCAGTGCCCGAAAGACTAGCGGGAGCTCCTACGAGCAGTACTTC. Protein: CASSARKTSGSSYEQYF.

V usage is TRBV5-3 and J usage is TRBJ2-7; 10 bases are shared with TRBD2. TRBV5-3 is an ORF; its function is uncertain. J gave up 5 bases and V 1 base, and 9 bases lay outside the gene matches. The CDR3 has 16 residues. The CDR3 nucleotides read TGTGCCAGAAGCTTGAGGACTAGCGGACCGGGCGACGAGCAGTACTTC. Its translation: CARSLRTSGPGDEQYF.